The 8 T cell receptor beta chains presented below share a single source sample, sequenced in a study of vaccination and CD4 T cells after COVID-19. Noted time point: late sampling 161 to 241 days after vaccination in three convalescent patients. Treatment of the sample: roughly ten-day PBMC culture with coronavirus spike peptide pools or control peptides (ViraFEST assay). Researchers used the Oncomine TCR Beta short-read assay to sequence DNA from cultured CD4+ T cells. TCRdb reanalysed the PCR reads using MiXCR and keeps one entry per CDR3 protein. The profile covers about 25,000 distinct CDR3 sequences, with roughly a third appearing a single time and 3% to 4% taken by the ten largest. These receptors lack a known antigen. The input for sequencing was CD4+ T cells from blood, cultured in vitro, taken about 7 months after SARS-CoV-2 vaccination. Receptors originate from a human donor who had recovered from COVID-19.

The J gene is TRBJ2-1, the V gene TRBV19, with D hard to call. This CDR3 is built from 13 residues. With 7 bases removed from V and 7 bases from J, the gap between germline ends came to 14 bases. Germline values: CDR1 LNHDA, CDR2 SQIVND (reference sequence). The CDR3 here is CASNDGQLNEQFF. The CDR3, as DNA: TGTGCCAGTAATGATGGGCAGCTTAATGAGCAGTTCTTC.

The rearrangement links TRBV7-2 to TRBJ2-1; D ambiguous. The germline V and J ends were trimmed by 1 base and 2 bases, with 6 bases remaining between them. Germline V gives CDR1 SGHTA, CDR2 FQGNSA. This CDR3 is 14 amino acids long. The CDR3 region has the DNA TGTGCCAGCAGCTTAGAGTCAGCCTACAATGAGCAGTTCTTC. Translation: CASSLESAYNEQFF.

The V gene is TRBV6-1, the J gene TRBJ2-6; TRBD1 might be the D (6 bases). Germline CDR1 is MNHNS and CDR2 is SASEGT. The V gene lost 5 bases and the J gene lost 0 bases, with 11 bases spanning the gap. This CDR3 has 16 amino acids. The CDR3 protein is CASSRTRGSGANVLTF. The DNA of the CDR3 is TGTGCCAGCAGTCGTACCAGGGGCTCTGGGGCCAACGTCCTGACTTTC.

This clonotype was detected a few times. The chain carries TRBV6-1 and TRBJ1-2; 10 nucleotides align to TRBD1. Per germline, CDR1 MNHNS and CDR2 SASEGT. V dropped 6 bases and J dropped 5; count of bases not matched to a gene: 9. This CDR3 is 15 amino acids long. This CDR3 reads CASRADRGRIYGYTF. CDR3 sequence (DNA): TGTGCCAGCAGAGCCGACAGGGGGCGCATTTATGGCTACACCTTC.

This clonotype has more than one count but fewer than ten. V and J are TRBV2 and TRBJ1-5; 10 nucleotides align to TRBD1. With V trimmed by 6 bases and J by 6 bases, 2 bases remained unmatched. The CDR3 loop spans 13 amino acids. Germline loops: CDR1 SNHLY, CDR2 FYNNEI. The CDR3 loop is CASRGQGVQPQHF. CDR3 DNA sequence: TGTGCCAGCAGAGGACAGGGGGTTCAGCCCCAGCATTTT.

This sequence joins TRBV24-1 and TRBJ2-2; D unclear. Germline V gene data show CDR1 as KGHDR and CDR2 as SFDVKD. CDR3 size: 14 residues. Trimming removed 5 bases at V and 1 base at J, with 7 bases between. CDR3 nucleotides: TGTGCCACCAGTGCCCGGGTGAACACCGGGGAGCTGTTTTTT. It yields the protein CATSARVNTGELFF.

This clonotype showed up just once. Germline is not matched at one junction end, which may reflect a read error. The chain has TRBV7-7 and TRBJ2-5, with TRBD1 identical over 7 bases. The CDR3 is 17 residues long. Germline V gene sequence: CDR1 SSHAT, CDR2 FNYEAQ (reference sequence). CDR3: CASSRTLRRQGLETQYF. CDR3 bases: TGTGCTAGCAGCCGAACCTTACGTAGACAGGGCTTGGAGACCCAGTACTTC. Together with reference TRBV7-7 and TRBJ2-5, the CDR3 gives the full variable domain: GAGVSQSPRYKVTKRGQDVTLRCDPISSHATLYWYQQALGQGPEFLTYFNYEAQPDKSGLPSDRFSAERPEGSISTLTIQRTEQRDSAMYRCASSRTLRRQGLETQYFGPGTRLLVL.

This clonotype was seen a handful of times. The genes are TRBV28 and TRBJ1-5; D not certain. This CDR3 region has 12 residues. Trimming cost V 3 bases and J 6 bases, with 6 bases left between them. Germline CDR1 MDHEN, CDR2 SYDVKM. The CDR3 region has the DNA TGTGCCAGCAGTTTCCCCGGTCAGCCCCAGCATTTT. Translating it yields CASSFPGQPQHF.